The 19 T cell receptor beta chains below all came from one sample that was sequenced in a study of cytomegalovirus exposure and HLA in healthy donors (dated by TCRdb to 2017 to 2019). Receptors were amplified or captured by the immunoSEQ multiplex PCR assay. The multiplex PCR relied on a mix of 60 forward primers for TCR Vbeta segments and 13 reverse primers for TCR Jbeta segments. Here the immuneACCESS table is served through TCRdb, limited to in-frame sequences with V and J called. Missing clones are a known gap in these copies; in checked studies unresolved V genes cover under half, and the rest lacks a known reason. The sample records roughly 160,000 clones, almost 85% of which are singletons. The ten largest clones take up more than 0.35% of the sample. Sequencing was performed on PBMCs. These receptors were collected from a boy aged 2 to 10 in good health and CMV-seronegative.

The chain uses TRBV7-3 and TRBJ2-1, with D maybe TRBD2 (6 bases). The germline gives CDR1 SGHTA, CDR2 FQGTGA. The CDR3 is 13 amino acids. Between the trimmed V and J ends, which lost 5 bases and 7 bases, there was a span of 12 bases. Written as DNA, the CDR3 is TGTGCCAGCAGCGAGACTAGAACAAATGAGCAGTTCTTC. It is translated as CASSETRTNEQFF.

The chain recombines TRBV18 with TRBJ1-1, with D hard to call. The germline V gene encodes CDR1 KGHSH and CDR2 LQKENI. V was pared by 3 bases and J by 2 bases, with 10 bases between. This CDR3 has 14 residues. The CDR3 nucleotides are TGTGCCAGCTCACCGCTTAGATTAAACACTGAAGCTTTCTTT. It is translated as CASSPLRLNTEAFF.

The chain employs TRBV19 and TRBJ2-5; maybe TRBD1 (6 bases). Germline V gives CDR1 LNHDA, CDR2 SQIVND (reference sequence). V was cut by 6 bases and J by 2 bases, with 13 bases left in between. This CDR3 has 14 amino acids. This CDR3 is CASSTWTDQETQYF. The DNA of the CDR3 is TGTGCCAGTAGCACCTGGACAGATCAAGAGACCCAGTACTTC.

V is TRBV30 and J is TRBJ2-1, with D uncertain. Trimming stripped 8 bases from V and 0 bases from J, with 23 bases between. The germline gives CDR1 GTSNPN, CDR2 SVGIG (reference sequence). The CDR3 totals 17 residues. In nucleotides, the CDR3 is TGTGCCGGAAAACACTATAGCCTCTTGAGCTCCTACAATGAGCAGTTCTTC. Its protein is CAGKHYSLLSSYNEQFF.

The rearrangement joins TRBV25-1 to TRBJ1-4; D gene uncertain. Germline-derived CDR1 and CDR2 are MGHDK and SYGVNS. V was shortened by 2 bases and J by 8 bases, with 6 bases between the two germline ends. This CDR3 spans 12 amino acids. CDR3 region: CASSEGPEKLFF. CDR3 sequence (DNA): TGTGCCAGCAGTGAAGGGCCGGAAAAACTGTTTTTT.

The chain couples TRBV9 to TRBJ2-5, with 11 bases matching TRBD2. This CDR3 has 15 amino acids. Germline CDR1 SGDLS, CDR2 YYNGEE. Trimming at V came to 3 bases and at J to 1 base, leaving 2 bases not matched to a gene. CDR3 in amino acids: CASSGLAGPQETQYF. In DNA, the CDR3 is TGTGCCAGCAGCGGACTAGCGGGGCCCCAAGAGACCCAGTACTTC.

This chain uses TRBV7-9 with TRBJ2-7; weak D call: TRBD1 (6 bases). Trimming left V 1 base short and J 7 bases short, with 11 bases between. Germline CDR1 SEHNR, CDR2 FQNEAQ (reference sequence). The CDR3 extends over 13 amino acids. The CDR3 here is CASSLDRGWEQYF. The CDR3 DNA sequence: TGTGCCAGCAGCTTAGATAGGGGGTGGGAGCAGTACTTC.

The CDR3 sequence is CASSPPSGQSGSEAFF. CDR3 nucleotide sequence: TGTGCCAGCTCACCACCTAGCGGGCAATCGGGATCTGAAGCTTTCTTT. The chain carries TRBV18 and TRBJ1-1; D gene uncertain. Looked up from germline, CDR1 is KGHSH and CDR2 is LQKENI. V lost 0 bases and J lost 6, with 17 bases in between. The CDR3 is 16 amino acids.

The chain couples TRBV28 to TRBJ1-4; possibly TRBD1 for D (5 bases). From germline, CDR1 is MDHEN and CDR2 SYDVKM. V lost 6 bases and J 15 bases, leaving 14 bases between the germline ends. This CDR3 spans 11 amino acids. For the CDR3, the DNA is TGTGCCAGCAGCGGCGGGACTTGGGTGTTTTTT. Translating it yields CASSGGTWVFF.

V is TRBV7-9 and J is TRBJ1-2; perhaps TRBD1 as D (6 bases). CDR1 and CDR2 (germline): SEHNR, FQNEAQ (reference sequence). Trimming pared 5 bases from V and 4 bases from J, leaving 11 bases between. The length of the CDR3 is 13 residues. In DNA, the CDR3 is TGTGCCAGCAGCGCCCGGACAGCCTATGGCTACACCTTC. Amino acid sequence: CASSARTAYGYTF.

The CDR3 DNA is TGCAGCGCCTCCTCTCCGGGACAGGGGATCTACGAGCAGTACTTC. Protein product: CSASSPGQGIYEQYF. The V gene is TRBV29-1, the J gene TRBJ2-7, with 10 bases matching TRBD1. With 7 bases clipped from V and 3 bases from J, the junction kept 12 bases outside the gene matches. This CDR3 is built from 15 residues. Germline V gene data show CDR1 as SQVTM and CDR2 as ANQGSEA.

This clone was counted between two and nine times. The chain joins TRBV10-3 to TRBJ2-5; D uncertain. The J call may not be correct, given that the DNA end is closer to TRBJ2-7. The CDR3 has 12 residues. Looked up from germline, CDR1 is ENHRY and CDR2 is SYGVKD. The DNA of the CDR3 is TGTGCCATCAATGACCATCTCTACGAGCAGTACTTC. As protein: CAINDHLYEQYF.

The chain employs TRBV30 and TRBJ1-3; D gene ambiguous. CDR3 length: 14 residues. Germline V gene sequence: CDR1 GTSNPN, CDR2 SVGIG (reference sequence). The V and J ends lost 1 base and 4 bases respectively, with 11 bases between them. CDR3 sequence: CAWSGSSGGNTIYF. In DNA, the CDR3 is TGTGCCTGGAGTGGATCCAGTGGCGGAAACACCATATATTTT.

The V call is TRBV5-1, the J call TRBJ2-1, with 8 positions matching TRBD2. After removal of 3 bases from V and 1 base from J, the junction contained 15 bases not matched to a gene. Germline V gives CDR1 SGHRS, CDR2 YFSETQ. This CDR3 comprises 19 residues. CDR3 in amino acids: CASSSLGVSSGRSYNEQFF. CDR3 sequence (DNA): TGCGCCAGCAGCTCCCTTGGGGTTTCAAGCGGGAGATCCTACAATGAGCAGTTCTTC.

The V call is TRBV6-1, the J call TRBJ1-1, with 7 bases identical to TRBD1. CDR1 MNHNS and CDR2 SASEGT come from the germline V gene. The CDR3 runs 13 residues. V lost 1 base, J lost 6 bases, and 2 bases stayed unmatched. The CDR3 reads CASSEGTGAEAFF. In DNA form, the CDR3 reads TGTGCCAGCAGTGAAGGGACAGGAGCTGAAGCTTTCTTT.

This chain joins TRBV6-1 and TRBJ2-2; 10 nucleotides agree with TRBD2. Losses at the gene ends were 4 bases for V and 4 bases for J; bases not matched to a gene: 6. From germline, CDR1 is MNHNS and CDR2 SASEGT. CDR3 length equals 16 residues. This CDR3 is CASSGLIAGGTGELFF. DNA of the CDR3: TGTGCCAGCAGTGGCCTAATAGCGGGGGGCACCGGGGAGCTGTTTTTT.

The chain carries TRBV5-5 and TRBJ2-5; a weak D match, TRBD1 (6 bases). Germline lookup yields CDR1 SGHKS and CDR2 YYEKEE (reference sequence). This CDR3 region has 13 residues. V was clipped by 0 bases and J by 3 bases, with 6 bases between them. CDR3 sequence (DNA): TGTGCCAGCAGCTTGGGACAGGAAGAGACCCAGTACTTC. This gives the protein CASSLGQEETQYF.

This clone was seen once. The chain is built from TRBV6-6 and TRBJ2-3; perhaps TRBD1 as D (6 bases). The CDR3 extends over 15 amino acids. V lost 5 bases and J lost 2, with 14 bases in between. Germline lookup yields CDR1 MNHNY and CDR2 SVGAGI (reference sequence). DNA of the CDR3: TGTGCCAGCAGTCAGGGAACAGGGACCACAGATACGCAGTATTTT. Its protein is CASSQGTGTTDTQYF.

The chain uses TRBV29-1 and TRBJ2-3; 9 nucleotides match TRBD1. The CDR3 runs 14 residues. CDR1 and CDR2 (germline): SQVTM, ANQGSEA. J gave up 2 bases and V 6 bases, and 6 bases lay outside the gene matches. This chain's CDR3 is CSVPGTGTTDTQYF. The DNA of the CDR3 is TGCAGCGTACCCGGGACAGGGACCACAGATACGCAGTATTTT.